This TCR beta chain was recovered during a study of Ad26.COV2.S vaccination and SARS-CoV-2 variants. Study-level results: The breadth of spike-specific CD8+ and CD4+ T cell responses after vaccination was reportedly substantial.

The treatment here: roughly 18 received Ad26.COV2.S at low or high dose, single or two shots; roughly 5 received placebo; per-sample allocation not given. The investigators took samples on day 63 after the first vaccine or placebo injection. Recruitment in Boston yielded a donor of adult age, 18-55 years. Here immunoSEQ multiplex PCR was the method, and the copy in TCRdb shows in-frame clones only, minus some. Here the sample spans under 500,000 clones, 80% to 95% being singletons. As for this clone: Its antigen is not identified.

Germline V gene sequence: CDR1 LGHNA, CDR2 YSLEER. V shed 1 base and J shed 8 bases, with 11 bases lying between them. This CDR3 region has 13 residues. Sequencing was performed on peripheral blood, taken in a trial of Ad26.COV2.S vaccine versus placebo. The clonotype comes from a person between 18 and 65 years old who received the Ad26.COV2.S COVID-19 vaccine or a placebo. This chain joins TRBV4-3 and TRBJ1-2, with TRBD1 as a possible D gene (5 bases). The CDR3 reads CASSQVSRGGYTF. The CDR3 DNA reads TGCGCCAGCAGCCAAGTGTCAAGGGGAGGCTACACCTTC.